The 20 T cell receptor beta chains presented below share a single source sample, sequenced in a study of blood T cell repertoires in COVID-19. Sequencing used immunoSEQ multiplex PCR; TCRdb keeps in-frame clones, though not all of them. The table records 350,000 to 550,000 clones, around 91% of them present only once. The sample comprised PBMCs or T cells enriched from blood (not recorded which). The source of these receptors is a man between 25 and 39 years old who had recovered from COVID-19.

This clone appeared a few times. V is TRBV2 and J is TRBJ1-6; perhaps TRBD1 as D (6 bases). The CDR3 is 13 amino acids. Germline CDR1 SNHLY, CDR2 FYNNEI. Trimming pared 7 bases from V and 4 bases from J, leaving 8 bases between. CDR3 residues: CASNGQYNSPLHF. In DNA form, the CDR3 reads TGTGCCAGCAACGGACAGTATAATTCACCCCTCCACTTT.

Here the CDR3 DNA reads TGTGCCAGCAGCTCCACTAGCGCTCCCTACGAGCAGTACTTC. Translation: CASSSTSAPYEQYF. The V and J genes are TRBV7-9 and TRBJ2-7; 7 positions match TRBD2. Looked up from germline, CDR1 is SEHNR and CDR2 is FQNEAQ (reference sequence). CDR3 length equals 14 residues. With 4 bases clipped from V and 2 bases from J, the junction kept 5 bases outside the gene matches.

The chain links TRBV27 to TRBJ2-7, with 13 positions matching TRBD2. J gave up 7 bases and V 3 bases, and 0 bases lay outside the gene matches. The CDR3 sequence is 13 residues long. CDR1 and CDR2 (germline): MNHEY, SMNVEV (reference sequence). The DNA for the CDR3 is TGTGCCAGCAGTTTGGGACTAGCGGGGGAGCAGTACTTC. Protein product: CASSLGLAGEQYF.

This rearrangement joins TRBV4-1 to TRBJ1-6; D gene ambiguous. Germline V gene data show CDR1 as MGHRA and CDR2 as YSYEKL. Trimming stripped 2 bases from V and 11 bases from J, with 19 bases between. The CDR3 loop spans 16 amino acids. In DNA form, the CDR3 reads TGCGCCAGCAGCCAAACATCCGGGAGTTCATCGGCACCCCTCCACTTT. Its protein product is CASSQTSGSSSAPLHF.

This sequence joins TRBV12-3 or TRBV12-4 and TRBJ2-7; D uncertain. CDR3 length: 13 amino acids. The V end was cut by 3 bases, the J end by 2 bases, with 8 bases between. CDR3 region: CASSLRLAYEQYF. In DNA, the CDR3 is TGTGCCAGCAGTTTGCGGCTTGCCTACGAGCAGTACTTC.

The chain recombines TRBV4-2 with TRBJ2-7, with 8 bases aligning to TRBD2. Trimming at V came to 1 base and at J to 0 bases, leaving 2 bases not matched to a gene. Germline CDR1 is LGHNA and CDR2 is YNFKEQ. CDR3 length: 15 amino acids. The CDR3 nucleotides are TGTGCCAGCAGCCAAGTACTAGCGGACTCCTACGAGCAGTACTTC. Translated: CASSQVLADSYEQYF.

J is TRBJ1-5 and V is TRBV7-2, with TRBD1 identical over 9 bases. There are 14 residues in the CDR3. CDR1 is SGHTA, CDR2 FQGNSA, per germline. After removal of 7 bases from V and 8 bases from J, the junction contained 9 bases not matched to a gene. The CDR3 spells CASNLQGAGEPQHF. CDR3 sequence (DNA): TGTGCCAGCAACCTACAGGGGGCTGGGGAGCCCCAGCATTTT.

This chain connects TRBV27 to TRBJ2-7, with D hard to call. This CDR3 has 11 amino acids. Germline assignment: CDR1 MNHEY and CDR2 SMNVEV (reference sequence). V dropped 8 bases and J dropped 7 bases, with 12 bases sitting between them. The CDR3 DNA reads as TGTGCCAGCTCCCGCTCCAGTGAGCAGTACTTC. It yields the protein CASSRSSEQYF.

CDR3 sequence reads: CASSRSSGLGVGEQYF. The CDR3 DNA follows: TGTGCCAGCTCACGGTCTAGCGGACTCGGTGTTGGAGAGCAGTACTTC. The chain couples TRBV18 to TRBJ2-7; 7 positions match TRBD2. Per germline, CDR1 KGHSH and CDR2 LQKENI. The CDR3 spans 16 residues. The ends lost 4 bases at V and 7 bases at J; junction bases unmatched: 16.

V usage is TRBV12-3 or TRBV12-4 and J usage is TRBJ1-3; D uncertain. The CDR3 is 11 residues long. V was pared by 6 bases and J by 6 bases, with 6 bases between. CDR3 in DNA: TGTGCCAGCAGCCTTTTAAACACCATATATTTT. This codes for CASSLLNTIYF.

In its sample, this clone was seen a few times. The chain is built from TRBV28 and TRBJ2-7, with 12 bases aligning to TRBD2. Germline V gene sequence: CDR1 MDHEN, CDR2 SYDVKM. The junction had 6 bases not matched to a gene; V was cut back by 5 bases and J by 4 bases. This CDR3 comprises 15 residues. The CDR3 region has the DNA TGTGCCAGCAGTCCCCTAGCGGGAGGGCCTTACGAGCAGTACTTC. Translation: CASSPLAGGPYEQYF.

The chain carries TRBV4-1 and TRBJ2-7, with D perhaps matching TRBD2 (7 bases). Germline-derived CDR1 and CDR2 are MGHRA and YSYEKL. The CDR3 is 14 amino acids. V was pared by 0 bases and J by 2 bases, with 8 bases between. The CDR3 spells CASSQEGGPYEQYF. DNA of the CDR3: TGCGCCAGCAGCCAAGAGGGGGGGCCCTACGAGCAGTACTTC.

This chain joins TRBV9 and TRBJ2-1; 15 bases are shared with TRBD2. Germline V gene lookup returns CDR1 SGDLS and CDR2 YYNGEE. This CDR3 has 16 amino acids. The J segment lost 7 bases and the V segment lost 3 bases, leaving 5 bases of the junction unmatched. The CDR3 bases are TGTGCCAGCAGCGAGGGGACTAGCGGGAGGAGGAATGAGCAGTTCTTC. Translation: CASSEGTSGRRNEQFF.

CDR3 bases: TGTGCCAGCAGCCAAGGGGGGACACTCCTTCCCGGGGAGCTGTTTTTT. Its protein is CASSQGGTLLPGELFF. The V call is TRBV3-1 (or the pseudogene TRBV3-2), the J call TRBJ2-2, with a tentative D call TRBD1 (6 bases). This CDR3 is 16 amino acids long. The germline gives CDR1 LGHDT, CDR2 YNNKEL (reference sequence). V gave up 1 base and J gave up 6 bases, with 15 bases separating them.

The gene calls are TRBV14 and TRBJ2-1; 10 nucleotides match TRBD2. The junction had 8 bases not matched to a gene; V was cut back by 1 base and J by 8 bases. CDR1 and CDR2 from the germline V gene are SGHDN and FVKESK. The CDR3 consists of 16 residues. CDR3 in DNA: TGTGCCAGCAGCCAAGGGGCTAGCGGGAGTTCTGATGAGCAGTTCTTC. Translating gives CASSQGASGSSDEQFF.

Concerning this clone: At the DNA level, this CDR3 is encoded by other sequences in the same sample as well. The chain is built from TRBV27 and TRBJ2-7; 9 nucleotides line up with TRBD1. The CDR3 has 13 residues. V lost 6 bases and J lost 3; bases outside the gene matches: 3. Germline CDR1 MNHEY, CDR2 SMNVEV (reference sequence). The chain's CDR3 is CASSLDRGYEQYF. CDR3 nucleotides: TGTGCCAGCAGCTTGGACAGGGGCTACGAGCAGTACTTC.

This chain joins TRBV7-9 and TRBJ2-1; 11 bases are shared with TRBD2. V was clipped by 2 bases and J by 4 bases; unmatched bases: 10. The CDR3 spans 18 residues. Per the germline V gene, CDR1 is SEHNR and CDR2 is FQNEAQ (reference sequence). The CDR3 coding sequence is TGTGCCAGCAGCTTATCGGGGGGAAGACTAGCGGGATACAATGAGCAGTTCTTC. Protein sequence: CASSLSGGRLAGYNEQFF. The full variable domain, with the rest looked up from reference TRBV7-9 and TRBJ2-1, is DTGVSQNPRHKITKRGQNVTFRCDPISEHNRLYWYRQTLGQGPEFLTYFQNEAQLEKSRLLSDRFSAERPKGSFSTLEIQRTEQGDSAMYLCASSLSGGRLAGYNEQFFGPGTRLTVL.

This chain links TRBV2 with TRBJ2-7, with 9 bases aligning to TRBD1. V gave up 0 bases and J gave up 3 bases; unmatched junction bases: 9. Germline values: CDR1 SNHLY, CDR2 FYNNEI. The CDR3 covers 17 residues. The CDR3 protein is CASSEALPGTGLYEQYF. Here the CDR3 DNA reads TGTGCCAGCAGTGAAGCGCTTCCAGGGACAGGGCTCTACGAGCAGTACTTC.

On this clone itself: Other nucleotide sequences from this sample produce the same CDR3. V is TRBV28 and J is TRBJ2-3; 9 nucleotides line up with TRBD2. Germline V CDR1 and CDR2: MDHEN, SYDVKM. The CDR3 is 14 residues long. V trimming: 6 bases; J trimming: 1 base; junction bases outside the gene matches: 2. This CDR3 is CASSLAGGTDTQYF. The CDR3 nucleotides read TGTGCCAGCAGCTTAGCGGGGGGCACAGATACGCAGTATTTT.

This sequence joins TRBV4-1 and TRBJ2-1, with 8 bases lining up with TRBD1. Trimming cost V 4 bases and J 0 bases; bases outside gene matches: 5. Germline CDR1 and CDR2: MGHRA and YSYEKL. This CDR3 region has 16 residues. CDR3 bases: TGCGCCAGCAGCCCGGGACAGGCGAGCTCCTACAATGAGCAGTTCTTC. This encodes CASSPGQASSYNEQFF.